This T cell receptor beta chain was captured by sequencing in a study of human CD8 memory T cell subsets. CDR3 length: 11 amino acids. TCR beta was sequenced from UMI-tagged 5' RACE libraries. Reanalyzing the 5' RACE reads, TCRdb keeps one entry per CDR3 protein, without DNA. The table lists several thousand distinct CDR3 sequences. Per subset, duplicate vials of some 150,000 sorted CD8+ T cells supplied RNA. The chain joins TRBV12-3 or TRBV12-4 to TRBJ2-1; the TCRdb D gene call, TRBD1, has no DNA to confirm it. The TCR was taken from a human donor in good health. Sequencing input: CD8+ T cells from PBMCs. The CDR3 loop reads CASSLGTDQFF.